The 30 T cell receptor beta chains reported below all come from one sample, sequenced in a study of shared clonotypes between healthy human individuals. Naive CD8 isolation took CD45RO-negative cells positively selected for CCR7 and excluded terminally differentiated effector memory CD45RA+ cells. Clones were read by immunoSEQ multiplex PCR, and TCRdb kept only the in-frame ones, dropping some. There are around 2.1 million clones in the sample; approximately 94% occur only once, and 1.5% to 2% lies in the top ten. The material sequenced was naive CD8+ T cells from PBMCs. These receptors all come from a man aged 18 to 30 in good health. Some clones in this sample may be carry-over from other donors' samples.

The CDR3: CAISEGWASGMNTGELFF. The CDR3 DNA sequence: TGTGCCATCAGTGAGGGGTGGGCTAGCGGGATGAACACCGGGGAGCTGTTTTTT. The V call is TRBV10-3, the J call TRBJ2-2, with 9 positions matching TRBD2. With V trimmed by 2 bases and J by 1 base, 8 bases remained unmatched. In germline, CDR1 is ENHRY, CDR2 SYGVKD. This CDR3 has 18 amino acids.

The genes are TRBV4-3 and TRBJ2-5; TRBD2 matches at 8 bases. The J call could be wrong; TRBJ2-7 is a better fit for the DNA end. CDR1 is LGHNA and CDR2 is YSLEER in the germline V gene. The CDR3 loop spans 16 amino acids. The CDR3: CASSRQRQAGAYEQYF. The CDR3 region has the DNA TGCGCCAGCAGCCGCCAACGGCAAGCGGGAGCCTACGAGCAGTACTTC.

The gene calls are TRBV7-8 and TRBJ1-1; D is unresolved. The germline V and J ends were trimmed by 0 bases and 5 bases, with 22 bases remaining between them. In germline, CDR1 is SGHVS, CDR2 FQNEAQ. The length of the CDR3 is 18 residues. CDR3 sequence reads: CASSLAQTDLTLRTEAFF. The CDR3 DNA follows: TGTGCCAGCAGCTTAGCCCAAACAGACCTTACCTTAAGGACTGAAGCTTTCTTT.

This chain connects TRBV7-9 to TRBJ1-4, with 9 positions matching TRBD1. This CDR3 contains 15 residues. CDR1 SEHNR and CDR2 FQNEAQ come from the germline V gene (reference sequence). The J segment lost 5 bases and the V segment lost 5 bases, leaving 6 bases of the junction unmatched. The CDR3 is CASSPPGTGNEKLFF. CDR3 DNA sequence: TGTGCCAGCAGCCCGCCTGGGACAGGGAATGAAAAACTGTTTTTT. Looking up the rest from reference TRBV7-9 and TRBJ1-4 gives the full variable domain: DTGVSQNPRHKITKRGQNVTFRCDPISEHNRLYWYRQTLGQGPEFLTYFQNEAQLEKSRLLSDRFSAERPKGSFSTLEIQRTEQGDSAMYLCASSPPGTGNEKLFFGSGTQLSVL.

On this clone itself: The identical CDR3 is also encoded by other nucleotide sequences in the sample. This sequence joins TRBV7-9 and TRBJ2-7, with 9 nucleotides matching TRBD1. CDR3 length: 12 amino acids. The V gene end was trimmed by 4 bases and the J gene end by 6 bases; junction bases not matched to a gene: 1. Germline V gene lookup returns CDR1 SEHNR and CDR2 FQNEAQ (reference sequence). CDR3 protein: CASSWTGVEQYF. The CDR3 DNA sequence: TGTGCCAGCAGCTGGACAGGGGTCGAGCAGTACTTC. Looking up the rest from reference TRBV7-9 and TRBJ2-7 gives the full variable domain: DTGVSQNPRHKITKRGQNVTFRCDPISEHNRLYWYRQTLGQGPEFLTYFQNEAQLEKSRLLSDRFSAERPKGSFSTLEIQRTEQGDSAMYLCASSWTGVEQYFGPGTRLTVT.

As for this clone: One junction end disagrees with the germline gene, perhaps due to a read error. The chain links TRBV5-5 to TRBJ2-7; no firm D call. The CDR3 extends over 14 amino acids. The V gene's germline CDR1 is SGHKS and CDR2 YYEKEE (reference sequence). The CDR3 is CASSGAVTSNEQYF. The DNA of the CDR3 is TGTGCCAGCAGCGGTGCGGTAACCTCCAACGAGCAGTACTTC.

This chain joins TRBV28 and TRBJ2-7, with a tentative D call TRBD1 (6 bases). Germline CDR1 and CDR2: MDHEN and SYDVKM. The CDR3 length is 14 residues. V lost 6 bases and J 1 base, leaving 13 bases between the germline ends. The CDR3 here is CASRGIGGSYEQYF. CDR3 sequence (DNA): TGTGCCAGCAGAGGAATAGGGGGATCCTACGAGCAGTACTTC.

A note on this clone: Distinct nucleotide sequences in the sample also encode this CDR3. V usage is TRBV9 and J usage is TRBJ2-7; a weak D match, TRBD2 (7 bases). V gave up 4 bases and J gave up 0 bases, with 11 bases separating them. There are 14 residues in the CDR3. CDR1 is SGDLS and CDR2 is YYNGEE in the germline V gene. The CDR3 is CASSPGDYSYEQYF. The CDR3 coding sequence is TGTGCCAGCAGCCCAGGGGACTACTCCTACGAGCAGTACTTC. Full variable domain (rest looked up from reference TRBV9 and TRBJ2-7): DSGVTQTPKHLITATGQRVTLRCSPRSGDLSVYWYQQSLDQGLQFLIQYYNGEERAKGNILERFSAQQFPDLHSELNLSSLELGDSALYFCASSPGDYSYEQYFGPGTRLTVT.

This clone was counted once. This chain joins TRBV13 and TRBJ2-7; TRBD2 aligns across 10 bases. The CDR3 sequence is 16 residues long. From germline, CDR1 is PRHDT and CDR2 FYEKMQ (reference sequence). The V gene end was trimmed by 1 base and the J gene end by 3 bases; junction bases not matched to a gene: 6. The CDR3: CASSLEPAGGYYEQYF. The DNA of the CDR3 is TGTGCCAGCAGCTTAGAACCAGCGGGAGGGTACTACGAGCAGTACTTC.

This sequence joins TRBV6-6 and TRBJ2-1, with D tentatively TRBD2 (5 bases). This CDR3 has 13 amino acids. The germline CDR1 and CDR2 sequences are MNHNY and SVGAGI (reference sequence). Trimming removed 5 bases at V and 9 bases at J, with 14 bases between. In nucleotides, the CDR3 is TGTGCCAGCAGTCCATATACTAGTGGTGAGCAGTTCTTC. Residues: CASSPYTSGEQFF.

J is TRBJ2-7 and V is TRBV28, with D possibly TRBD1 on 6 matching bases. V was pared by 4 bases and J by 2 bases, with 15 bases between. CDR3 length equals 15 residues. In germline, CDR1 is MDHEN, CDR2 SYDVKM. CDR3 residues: CASSYGTRDPYEQYF. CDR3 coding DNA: TGTGCCAGCAGTTACGGGACAAGGGATCCCTACGAGCAGTACTTC.

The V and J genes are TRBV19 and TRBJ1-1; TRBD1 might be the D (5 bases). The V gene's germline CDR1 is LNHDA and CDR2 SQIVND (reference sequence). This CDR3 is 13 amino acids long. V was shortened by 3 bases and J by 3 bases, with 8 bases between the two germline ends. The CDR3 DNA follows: TGTGCCAGTAGTATGGGGACCTACACTGAAGCTTTCTTT. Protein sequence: CASSMGTYTEAFF.

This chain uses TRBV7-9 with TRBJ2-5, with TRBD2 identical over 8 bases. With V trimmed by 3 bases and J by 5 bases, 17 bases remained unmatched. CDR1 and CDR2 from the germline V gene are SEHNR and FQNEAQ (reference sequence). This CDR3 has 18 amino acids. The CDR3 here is CASSFPATSEQDWETQYF. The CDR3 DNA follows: TGTGCCAGCAGCTTCCCGGCGACTAGCGAGCAGGATTGGGAGACCCAGTACTTC.

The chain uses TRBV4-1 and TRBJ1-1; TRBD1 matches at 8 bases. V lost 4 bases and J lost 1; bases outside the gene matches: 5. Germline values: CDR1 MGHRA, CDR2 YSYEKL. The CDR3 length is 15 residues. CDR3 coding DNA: TGCGCCAGCAGCCTTGACAGGGGTCGGAACACTGAAGCTTTCTTT. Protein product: CASSLDRGRNTEAFF.

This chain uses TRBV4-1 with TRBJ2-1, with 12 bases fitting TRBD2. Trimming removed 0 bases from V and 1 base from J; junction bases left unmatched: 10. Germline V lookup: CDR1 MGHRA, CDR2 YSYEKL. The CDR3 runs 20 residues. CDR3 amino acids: CASSQDQRLAGGRSYNEQFF. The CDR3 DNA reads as TGCGCCAGCAGCCAAGATCAACGGCTAGCGGGAGGGCGGTCCTACAATGAGCAGTTCTTC.

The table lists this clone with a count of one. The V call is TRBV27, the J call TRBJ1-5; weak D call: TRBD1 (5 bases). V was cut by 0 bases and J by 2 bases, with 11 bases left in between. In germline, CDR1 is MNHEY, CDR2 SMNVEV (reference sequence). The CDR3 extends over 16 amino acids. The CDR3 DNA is TGTGCCAGCAGTTTATCCCGGACATATGGCAATCAGCCCCAGCATTTT. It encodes CASSLSRTYGNQPQHF.

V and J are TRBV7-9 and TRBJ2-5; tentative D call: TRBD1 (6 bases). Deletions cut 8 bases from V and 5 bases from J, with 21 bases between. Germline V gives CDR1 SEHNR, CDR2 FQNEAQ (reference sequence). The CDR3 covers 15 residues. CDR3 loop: CASGTGLRGSETQYF. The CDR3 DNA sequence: TGTGCCAGCGGTACAGGGTTGAGGGGAAGCGAGACCCAGTACTTC.

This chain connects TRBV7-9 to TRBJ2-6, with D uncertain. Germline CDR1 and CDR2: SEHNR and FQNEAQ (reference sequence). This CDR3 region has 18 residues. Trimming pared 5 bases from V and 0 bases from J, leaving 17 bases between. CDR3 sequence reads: CASSISRLDNSGANVLTF. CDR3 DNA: TGTGCCAGCAGCATTTCAAGACTCGATAACTCTGGGGCCAACGTCCTGACTTTC.

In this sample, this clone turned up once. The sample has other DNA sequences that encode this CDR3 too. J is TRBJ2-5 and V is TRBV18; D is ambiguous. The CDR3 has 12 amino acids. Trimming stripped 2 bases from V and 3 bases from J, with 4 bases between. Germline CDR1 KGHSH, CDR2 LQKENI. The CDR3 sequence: CASSPGEETQYF. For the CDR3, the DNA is TGTGCCAGCTCACCAGGGGAAGAGACCCAGTACTTC.

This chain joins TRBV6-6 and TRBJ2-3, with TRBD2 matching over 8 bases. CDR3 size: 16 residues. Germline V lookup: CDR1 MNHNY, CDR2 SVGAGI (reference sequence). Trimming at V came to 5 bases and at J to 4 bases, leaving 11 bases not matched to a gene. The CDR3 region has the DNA TGTGCCAGCAGTCACCGGGGGGGGAGGGCCGCAGATACGCAGTATTTT. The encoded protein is CASSHRGGRAADTQYF.

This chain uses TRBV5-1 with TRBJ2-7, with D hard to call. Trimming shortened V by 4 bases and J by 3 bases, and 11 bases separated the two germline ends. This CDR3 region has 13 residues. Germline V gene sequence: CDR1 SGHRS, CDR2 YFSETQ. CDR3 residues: CASSQAVNYEQYF. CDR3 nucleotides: TGCGCCAGCAGCCAAGCAGTCAACTACGAGCAGTACTTC.

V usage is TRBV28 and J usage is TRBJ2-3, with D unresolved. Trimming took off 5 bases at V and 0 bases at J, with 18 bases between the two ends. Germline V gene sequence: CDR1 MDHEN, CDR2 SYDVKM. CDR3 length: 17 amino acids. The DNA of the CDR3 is TGTGCCAGCAGTCCCCTGATGGGCGACTCTAGCACAGATACGCAGTATTTT. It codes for CASSPLMGDSSTDTQYF.

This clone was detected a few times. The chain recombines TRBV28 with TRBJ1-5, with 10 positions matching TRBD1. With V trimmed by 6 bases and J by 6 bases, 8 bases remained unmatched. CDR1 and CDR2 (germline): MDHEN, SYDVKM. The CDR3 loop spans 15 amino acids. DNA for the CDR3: TGTGCCAGCAGGAGACAGGGGGCAACGTTTCAGCCCCAGCATTTT. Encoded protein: CASRRQGATFQPQHF.

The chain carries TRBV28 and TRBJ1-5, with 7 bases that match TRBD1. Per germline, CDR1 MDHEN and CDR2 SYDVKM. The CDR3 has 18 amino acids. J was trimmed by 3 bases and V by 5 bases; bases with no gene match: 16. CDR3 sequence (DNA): TGTGCCAGCAGTATTCCCTATGGGGTCGGGACAGACAATCAGCCCCAGCATTTT. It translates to CASSIPYGVGTDNQPQHF.

The CDR3 bases are TGTGCCAGCAGCTTATTGATGAACACTGAAGCTTTCTTT. Amino acid sequence: CASSLLMNTEAFF. The chain joins TRBV11-1 to TRBJ1-1; D is ambiguous. The V and J ends lost 2 bases and 0 bases respectively, with 4 bases between them. The CDR3 extends over 13 amino acids. Germline V gene sequence: CDR1 SGHAT, CDR2 FQDESV (reference sequence). The variable domain in full, with the rest retrieved from reference TRBV11-1 and TRBJ1-1, is EAEVAQSPRYKITEKSQAVAFWCDPISGHATLYWYRQILGQGPELLVQFQDESVVDDSQLPKDRFSAERLKGVDSTLKIQPAELGDSAMYLCASSLLMNTEAFFGQGTRLTVV.

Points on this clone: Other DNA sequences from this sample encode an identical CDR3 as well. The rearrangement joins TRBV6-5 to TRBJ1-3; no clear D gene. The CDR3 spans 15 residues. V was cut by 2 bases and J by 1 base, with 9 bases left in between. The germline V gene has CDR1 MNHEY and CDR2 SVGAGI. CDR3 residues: CASSYDGASGNTIYF. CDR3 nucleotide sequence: TGTGCCAGCAGTTACGACGGTGCATCTGGAAACACCATATATTTT.

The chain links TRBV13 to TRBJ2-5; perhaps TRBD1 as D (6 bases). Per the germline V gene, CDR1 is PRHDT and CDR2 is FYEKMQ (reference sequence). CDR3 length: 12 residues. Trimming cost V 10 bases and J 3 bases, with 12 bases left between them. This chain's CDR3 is CATWTAEETQYF. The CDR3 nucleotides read TGTGCCACTTGGACAGCAGAAGAGACCCAGTACTTC.

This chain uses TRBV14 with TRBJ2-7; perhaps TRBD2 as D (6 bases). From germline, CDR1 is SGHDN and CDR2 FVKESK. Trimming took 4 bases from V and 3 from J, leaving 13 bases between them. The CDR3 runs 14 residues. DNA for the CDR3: TGTGCCAGCAGCCCGACCCTAGCGAACTACGAGCAGTACTTC. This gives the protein CASSPTLANYEQYF. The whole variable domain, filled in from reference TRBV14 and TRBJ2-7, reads EAGVTQFPSHSVIEKGQTVTLRCDPISGHDNLYWYRRVMGKEIKFLLHFVKESKQDESGMPNNRFLAERTGGTYSTLKVQPAELEDSGVYFCASSPTLANYEQYFGPGTRLTVT.

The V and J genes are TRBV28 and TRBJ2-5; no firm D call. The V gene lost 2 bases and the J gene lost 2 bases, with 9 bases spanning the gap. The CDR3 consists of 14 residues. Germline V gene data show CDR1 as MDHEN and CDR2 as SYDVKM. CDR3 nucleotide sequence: TGTGCCAGCAGTTTAAGGGATGGACAAGAGACCCAGTACTTC. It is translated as CASSLRDGQETQYF.

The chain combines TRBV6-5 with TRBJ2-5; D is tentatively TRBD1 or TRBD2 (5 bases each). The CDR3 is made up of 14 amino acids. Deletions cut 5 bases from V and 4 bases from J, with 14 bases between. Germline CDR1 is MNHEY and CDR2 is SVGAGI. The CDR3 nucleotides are TGTGCCAGCAGTCTGACTGGGGGTGGAGAGACCCAGTACTTC. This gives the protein CASSLTGGGETQYF.